This T cell receptor beta chain emerged from a study of cytomegalovirus exposure and HLA in healthy donors. Primers included in the PCR were 60 Vbeta and 13 Jbeta primers. Assay: immunoSEQ multiplex PCR; the TCRdb copy retains only in-frame clones and omits some. The sample has about 160,000 clones; roughly 85% are singletons. The study, taken as a whole, reports: Most TCR sequences proved rare, with some public TCRs found in many donors.

The CDR3 covers 11 residues. Germline CDR1 and CDR2: LNHDA and SQIVND (reference sequence). In regard to this clone: Antigen specificity is unknown. A junction end diverges from the germline sequence, so it may reflect a read error. The sample holds other DNA sequences that translate to the same CDR3.

The TCR sequence derives from a woman aged 50 to 60 in good health and CMV-seropositive. The genes are TRBV19 and TRBJ2-5, with unresolved D. The material sequenced was PBMCs. The CDR3 is CASSIGPTQYF. Here the CDR3 DNA reads TGTGCCAGCAGTATAGGGCCGACCCAGTACTTC.